Sequencing of this TCR beta chain was carried out in a study of blood T cell repertoires in COVID-19. This CDR3 region has 15 residues. The V gene end was trimmed by 4 bases and the J gene end by 4 bases; junction bases not matched to a gene: 7. Germline loops: CDR1 KGHDR, CDR2 SFDVKD. Generated by immunoSEQ multiplex PCR, the TCRdb table keeps only in-frame clones and is missing some. The sample has approximately 350,000 clones, around nine tenths seen once. The sample taken for sequencing was peripheral blood. V gene TRBV24-1 combines with J gene TRBJ1-2, with 8 bases lining up with TRBD1. The receptor was isolated from a woman in her sixties or seventies with COVID-19, enrolled during active disease. The CDR3 sequence: CATSDSDRGGYGYTF. The CDR3 coding sequence is TGTGCCACCAGTGACTCCGACAGGGGAGGCTATGGCTACACCTTC.